This TCR beta chain was profiled in a study of memory CD4+ T cells and cytomegalovirus serostatus. Findings and limits, study-wide: Repertoires predicted CMV serostatus with median bootstrapped AUC of about 0.96. The CMV-associated TCR signature appears largely within the CD4+ memory repertoire.

V shed 3 bases, J shed 4 bases, and the junction held 14 bases outside the gene matches. Per the germline V gene, CDR1 is MDHEN and CDR2 is SYDVKM. The CDR3 loop spans 17 amino acids. Single viable CD3+CD4+CD8-CD45RO+ cells were sorted as the memory CD4+ T cells. Donors' CMV status reflects serum IgG against pp150, pp28, p38, p52. The protocol was immunoSEQ multiplex PCR, while the TCRdb copy is restricted to in-frame clones and leaves out a portion. The sample shows approximately 26,000 clones, approximately 72% of them seen only once. As to this clone: What it binds is not known.

The origin of this receptor is an adult in good health and CMV-seronegative. V gene TRBV28 combines with J gene TRBJ1-2; TRBD1 matches at 7 bases. Sequenced sample: memory CD4+ T cells from blood. Here the CDR3 reads CASSFTGRDSSFYGYTF. CDR3 DNA sequence: TGTGCCAGCAGTTTCACAGGAAGGGACAGCAGCTTCTATGGCTACACCTTC.